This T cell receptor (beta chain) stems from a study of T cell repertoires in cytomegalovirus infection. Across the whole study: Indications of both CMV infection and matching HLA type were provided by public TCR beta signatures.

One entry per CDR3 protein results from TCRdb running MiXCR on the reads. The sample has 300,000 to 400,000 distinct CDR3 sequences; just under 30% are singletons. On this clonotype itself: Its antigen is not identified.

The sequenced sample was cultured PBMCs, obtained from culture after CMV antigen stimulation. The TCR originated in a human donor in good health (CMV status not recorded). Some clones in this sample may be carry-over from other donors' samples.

CDR3: CASSTSPQGLGTEAFF. The CDR3 DNA reads as TGTGCCAGTAGTACGTCCCCGCAGGGGCTGGGGACTGAAGCTTTCTTT. This sequence joins TRBV19 and TRBJ1-1, with D perhaps TRBD1 (6 bases). Germline CDR1 is LNHDA and CDR2 is SQIVND (reference sequence). This CDR3 comprises 16 residues. V dropped 4 bases and J dropped 5 bases, with 20 bases sitting between them.